This T cell receptor beta chain was captured in a study of CD8+ T cells in alopecia areata. Isolated RNA was reverse transcribed into cDNA used as the sequencing template. Libraries were prepared by immunoSEQ multiplex PCR; TCRdb keeps only in-frame clonotypes and omits some of them. The repertoire holds about 56,000 clones, with around 96% as singletons. Trimming took off 4 bases at V and 10 bases at J, with 14 bases between the two ends. The CDR3 consists of 13 residues. The germline V gene encodes CDR1 MGHRA and CDR2 YSYEKL. V and J are TRBV4-1 and TRBJ2-1; D not certain. The sequence derives from a human donor with alopecia areata. Material: CD8+ T cells sorted from blood, obtained at week 0. This chain's CDR3 is CASSLLIGSEQFF. The CDR3, as DNA: TGCGCCAGCAGCCTACTTATAGGATCAGAGCAGTTCTTC.